The clone carrying this T cell receptor (beta chain) was detected only a few times. The data were taken from a study of metastatic and nonmetastatic thyroid tumors. Looking at the study overall: For malignant and benign thyroid patients, tumor or nodule tissue and blood were the sources whose repertoires were compared.

Patients had received no treatment of any kind before thyroid surgery. MiXCR re-clonotyped the PCR reads for TCRdb. The repertoire consists of some 64,000 clones, with less than 5% occurring once and the leading ten covering 20% to 25%. The TCR sequence derives from a female donor with papillary thyroid cancer or a benign thyroid nodule (not recorded which). Some clones in this sample may be carry-over from other donors' samples. Sequencing was carried out using blood.

CDR3 bases: TGTGCCAGCAGTTCTGGGACAGATACGCAGTATTTT. Translated: CASSSGTDTQYF. The gene calls are TRBV6-2 or TRBV6-3 and TRBJ2-3; unclear D gene. V was cut by 4 bases and J by 3 bases, with 5 bases left in between. Germline assignment: CDR1 MNHEY and CDR2 SVGEGT. This CDR3 is built from 12 residues.